Listed here is a single T cell receptor beta chain. This sample is drawn from a study of blood T cell repertoires in COVID-19. Study in general: The United States, Italy and Spain provided the acute and convalescent COVID-19 samples. PBMCs, B-cell-depleted T cells, or T cells provided the cDNA or gDNA that made up the material.

Authors' data handling: Amplification from reference gene primers served as the basis for estimated nucleated cell counts. The table came from immunoSEQ multiplex PCR; TCRdb's copy has only in-frame clones and leaves some out. The V and J calls and the clone size are those of that table, but D and trimming were determined from the DNA. Here the sample spans 150,000 or so clones, roughly 79% being singletons. The sample taken for sequencing was peripheral blood. The TCR sequence derives from a woman at least 80 years old with acute or convalescent COVID-19.

DNA of the CDR3: TGTGCCAGCTCCAGTAGAGGGCGCCAAGAGACCCAGTACTTC. The encoded protein is CASSSRGRQETQYF. This chain links TRBV2 with TRBJ2-5, with D tentatively TRBD2 (5 bases). CDR3 length: 14 residues. Trimming left V 8 bases short and J 1 base short, with 14 bases between. Germline V gene lookup returns CDR1 SNHLY and CDR2 FYNNEI.